This T cell receptor (beta chain) was documented in a study of cytomegalovirus exposure and HLA in healthy donors. Overall study results and limits: Being productive about 87% or about 30% of the time was typical of most TCR beta V segments in an earlier analysis.

Vbeta (60) and Jbeta (13) primers were used in the PCR. The table came from immunoSEQ multiplex PCR; TCRdb's copy has only in-frame clones and leaves some out. The data hold 150,000 to 200,000 clones, with around four fifths observed a single time. Per the germline V gene, CDR1 is SGHAT and CDR2 is FQNNGV. Trimming removed 1 base at V and 1 base at J, with 10 bases between. This CDR3 has 15 amino acids. On this clone itself: The target antigen is unknown.

The TCR was taken from a woman between 40 and 55 years old in good health and CMV-seronegative. The sequenced sample was PBMCs. The chain recombines TRBV11-2 with TRBJ1-1; D may be TRBD1 (6 bases). CDR3 loop: CASSLVGTPNTEAFF. The CDR3 DNA sequence: TGTGCCAGCAGCTTAGTTGGGACACCGAACACTGAAGCTTTCTTT.